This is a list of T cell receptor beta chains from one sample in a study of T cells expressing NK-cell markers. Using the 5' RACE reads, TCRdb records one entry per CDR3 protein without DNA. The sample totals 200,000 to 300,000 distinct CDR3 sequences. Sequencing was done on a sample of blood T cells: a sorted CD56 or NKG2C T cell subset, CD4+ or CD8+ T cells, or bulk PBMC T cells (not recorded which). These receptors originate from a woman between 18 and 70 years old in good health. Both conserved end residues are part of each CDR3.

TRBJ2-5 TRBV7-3 CASSLRGMRQETQYF
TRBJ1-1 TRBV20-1 CSARETDRRAEAFF
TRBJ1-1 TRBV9 CASSPRRDSPNTEAFF
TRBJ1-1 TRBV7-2 CASRLGVGEAFF
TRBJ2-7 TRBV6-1 CASSDRDRAYEQYF
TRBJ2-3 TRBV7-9 CASSREDPPQYF
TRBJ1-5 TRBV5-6 CASSLGPGQARNQPQHF
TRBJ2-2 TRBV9 CASSVIHGELFF
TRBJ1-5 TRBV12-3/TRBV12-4 CASSTNTGGNQPQHF
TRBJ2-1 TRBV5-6 CASSLVDRVSYNEQFF
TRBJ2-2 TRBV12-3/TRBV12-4 CASSGGLHTGELFF
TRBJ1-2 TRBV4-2 CASSQVATNYGYTF
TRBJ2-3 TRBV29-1 CSVGGGITDTQYF
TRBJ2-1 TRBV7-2 CASSQTSGGYNEQFF
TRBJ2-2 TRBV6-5 CASSYSLQNTGELFF
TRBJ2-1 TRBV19 CASSTRGETWYNEQFF
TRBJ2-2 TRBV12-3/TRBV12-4 CASGPGQGIGELFF
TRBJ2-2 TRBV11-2 CASRLAGPNTGELFF
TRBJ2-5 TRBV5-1 CASSRDTQETQYF
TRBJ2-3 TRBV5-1 CASSLTGHTDTQYF
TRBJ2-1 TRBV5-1 CASWTEPGGSGDEQFF
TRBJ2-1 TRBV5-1 CASSSGLAGAYNEQFF
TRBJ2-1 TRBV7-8 CASSGLSRGNNEQFF